The present TCR beta chain was sequenced within a study of CD8 T cells in Susac syndrome. RNA amounts of about 0.5 to 1 ug underwent reverse transcription with random hexamers. Amplification of TCR beta CDR3 used immunoSEQ multiplex PCR across 54 Vbeta and 13 Jbeta. TCRdb processed the immunoSEQ multiplex PCR reads anew with MiXCR; each CDR3 protein has one entry. This repertoire shows some 260,000 distinct CDR3 sequences, 85% found once; its top ten account for 0.11%. Germline values: CDR1 LNHDA, CDR2 SQIVND (reference sequence). V was clipped by 1 base and J by 9 bases, with 12 bases between them. The CDR3 loop spans 13 amino acids. Sequencing of TCR beta was undertaken in CD8+ and CD4+ T cells derived from blood. The study used treatment-naive patients who had stable or active relapsing-remitting disease as multiple sclerosis controls. TEMRA cells were FACS-enriched, while CD8+ and CD4+ T cells were negatively isolated.

The rearrangement joins TRBV19 to TRBJ1-1, with TRBD1 as a possible D gene (5 bases). Sample: CD8+ T cells from PBMCs. The sequence came from a human donor with multiple sclerosis. This chain's CDR3 is CASSIVGGAQAFF. CDR3 coding DNA: TGTGCCAGTAGTATAGTCGGGGGAGCTCAAGCTTTCTTT.